The rows below give T cell receptor beta chains drawn from one sample of a study of identical twins. MiXCR was run by TCRdb on the 5' RACE reads, yielding one entry per CDR3 protein. In the table there are 200,000 to 250,000 distinct CDR3 sequences, 6% to 7% of which are singletons. These data also featured in a second study, about T cells expressing NK-cell markers.

Material: CD8+ T cells sorted from blood. The receptors shown here come from a woman between 18 and 29 years old in good health. CDR3s include the opening cysteine and the closing phenylalanine or tryptophan. Each record gives: clone size, V gene, D gene, CDR3 length, J gene, CDR3 DNA, CDR3 protein. D genes are given only for firm matches. The listing skips clone size in some rows; elsewhere it reads once, few, many or a size class.

>many|TRBV12-3/TRBV12-4|-|12|TRBJ2-3
TGTGCCAGCGGGCTGAGTATAAATACGCAGTATTTT
CASGLSINTQYF
>many|TRBV5-1|TRBD1|15|TRBJ2-7
TGCGCCAGCAGCTTGGTGGACAGGGCTTGGGACGAGCAGTACTTC
CASSLVDRAWDEQYF
>-|TRBV27|-|14|TRBJ2-7
TGTGCCAGCAAATTTGGGGGTGACTCCTACGAGCAGTACTTC
CASKFGGDSYEQYF
>many|TRBV20-1|-|13|TRBJ2-1
TGCAGTGCTACTATCCCACCATCCAATGAGCAGTTCTTC
CSATIPPSNEQFF
>-|TRBV7-6|TRBD2|14|TRBJ2-1
TGTGCCAGCAGCGGACTAGCGGGGAACAATGAGCAGTTCTTC
CASSGLAGNNEQFF
>few|TRBV20-1|-|16|TRBJ1-4
TGCAGTGCTAGAGTAAGGGCAACCGCAACTAATGAAAAACTGTTTTTT
CSARVRATATNEKLFF
>few|TRBV20-1|TRBD2|16|TRBJ2-1
TGCAGTGCTAGAGAACAATTTAGCGGGAGGGCCGCTGAGCAGTTCTTC
CSAREQFSGRAAEQFF
>few|TRBV7-9|-|11|TRBJ1-2
TGTGCCAGCAGCTGGGATGATGGCTACACCTTC
CASSWDDGYTF
>-|TRBV7-2|-|12|TRBJ2-7
TGTGCCAGCAGCCTCACATTTTACGAGCAGTACTTC
CASSLTFYEQYF
>many|TRBV29-1|-|11|TRBJ2-1
TGCAACACCCGGGTCGGGCCTGAGCAGTTCTTC
CNTRVGPEQFF
>many|TRBV4-3|-|15|TRBJ2-1
TGCGCCAGCAGCCTCGCTAGTAACCCCTACAATGAGCAGTTCTTC
CASSLASNPYNEQFF
>few|TRBV30|-|11|TRBJ2-2
TGTGCCTGGGGGACGTCGGGGGAGCTGTTTTTT
CAWGTSGELFF
>-|TRBV9|-|14|TRBJ2-3
TGTGCCAGCAGCCCTGGGGGGCGGGGGAATACGCAGTATTTT
CASSPGGRGNTQYF
>-|TRBV5-1|TRBD1|15|TRBJ2-1
TGCGCCAGCAGCCTGGACAGGGGCTTACACAATGAGCAGTTCTTC
CASSLDRGLHNEQFF
>-|TRBV20-1|TRBD1|16|TRBJ2-3
TGCTGTGCTAGGAGACAGGGGGAGGACGGCACAGATACGCAGTATTTT
CCARRQGEDGTDTQYF
>few|TRBV2|-|12|TRBJ2-7
TGTGCCACCGGGACTGTGAACTCAGAGCAGTACTTC
CATGTVNSEQYF
>-|TRBV6-1|TRBD1|15|TRBJ2-7
TGTGCCAGCAGCGCCGGGACAGGGGGTTTCTTCGAGCAGTACTTC
CASSAGTGGFFEQYF
>many|TRBV12-3/TRBV12-4|-|13|TRBJ1-4
TGTGCCAGCAGTTTCCCATCGCGGGAAAAACTGTTTTTT
CASSFPSREKLFF
>-|TRBV7-9|-|17|TRBJ1-6
TGTGCCAGCAGCCCGACGGGCGTGGGGGCACGGAATTCACCCCTCCACTTT
CASSPTGVGARNSPLHF
>many|TRBV4-3|-|15|TRBJ2-1
TGCGCCAGCAGCCAAGATAAGGCGGCCTACAATGAGCAGTTCTTC
CASSQDKAAYNEQFF
>-|TRBV27|-|12|TRBJ2-5
TGTGCCAGCGGAGTAGCGGAAGAGACCCAGTACTTC
CASGVAEETQYF
>many|TRBV11-1|-|21|TRBJ2-7
TGTGCCAGCAGCTCGGTGTTTAGGGTAGGACCCCAAGGCCCCTCGAATTACGAGCAGTACTTC
CASSSVFRVGPQGPSNYEQYF
>-|TRBV7-2|TRBD2|14|TRBJ2-7
TGTGCCAGCAGCGAGACTAGCGGGAGTGGCGAGCAGTACTTC
CASSETSGSGEQYF
>few|TRBV6-5|-|14|TRBJ2-1
TGTGCCAGCAGTTTTCAGGGACAAGACAATGAGCAGTTCTTC
CASSFQGQDNEQFF
>few|TRBV9|TRBD1|13|TRBJ1-2
TGTGCCAGCAGCAACACAGGGGTGGATGGCTACACCTTC
CASSNTGVDGYTF
>once|TRBV27|-|17|TRBJ2-5
TGTGCCAGCAGTTTAGAGGGCGGGCCGGGCGTAGGGGAGACCCAGTACTTC
CASSLEGGPGVGETQYF
>few|TRBV12-3/TRBV12-4|-|12|TRBJ2-3
TGTGCCAGCACCCAGGGGTCAGATACGCAGTATTTT
CASTQGSDTQYF
>few|TRBV9|-|14|TRBJ1-4
TGTGCCAGCAGCGTAGGTGAGGGTGTTGAAAAACTGTTTTTT
CASSVGEGVEKLFF
>few|TRBV4-1|-|15|TRBJ2-5
TGCGCCAGCAGCCAAGGAACGGGTTGGGAAGAGACCCAGTACTTC
CASSQGTGWEETQYF
>many|TRBV9|-|15|TRBJ2-1
TGTGCCAGCAGCGTGGGGACTTTCTCGTTTGATGAGCAGTTCTTC
CASSVGTFSFDEQFF
>many|TRBV15|-|13|TRBJ2-3
TGTGCCACCAGCAGAGATCGGGGGGATACGCAGTATTTT
CATSRDRGDTQYF
>many|TRBV11-2|-|13|TRBJ2-1
TGTGCCAGTATTACAGGGAACTACAATGAGCAGTTCTTC
CASITGNYNEQFF
>few|TRBV7-2|TRBD2|15|TRBJ2-7
TGTGCCAGCAGCCCCAGCGGCGGGGGGCCCTACGAGCAGTACTTC
CASSPSGGGPYEQYF
>many|TRBV3-1|-|14|TRBJ2-5
TGTGCCAGCAGCCAATCCGGGCTCCAAGAGACCCAGTACTTC
CASSQSGLQETQYF
>-|TRBV2|-|13|TRBJ1-1
TGTGCCAGCAGTGAAGGGAGGTACACTGAAGCTTTCTTT
CASSEGRYTEAFF